The sample holds a few counts of the clone carrying this T cell receptor beta chain. Its cognate antigen is unknown. The sample belongs to a study of molecular identifiers for immune sequencing clone quantification. The study's findings and limits: Researchers reportedly could pick up spiked Jurkat TCR RNA from one cell mixed into one million naive cells.

MiXCR was run by TCRdb on the PCR reads, yielding one entry per CDR3 protein. Seen here are more than 550,000 distinct CDR3 sequences, roughly 27% observed once, and the top ten hold 0.6% to 0.9%. CDR1 MNHNS and CDR2 SASEGT come from the germline V gene. This CDR3 region has 12 residues. V was cut by 6 bases and J by 8 bases, with 11 bases left in between. Sequencing input: naive CD8+ T cells from blood, with Jurkat cell RNA spiked in. The sample's subset: FACS-sorted CD8+CD4-CCR7+CD45RA+ naive T cells. This sequence joins TRBV6-1 and TRBJ1-3; D uncertain. The source is a human donor in good health. Some libraries in this study had Jurkat cell RNA spiked in. CDR3 protein: CASRPLSHTIYF. The CDR3 bases are TGTGCCAGCAGACCCCTCTCTCACACCATATATTTT.